The clone carrying this TCR beta chain has only a few counts. Its antigen is unknown. One entry per CDR3 protein results from TCRdb running MiXCR on the 5' RACE reads. The profile shows about 300,000 distinct CDR3 sequences, approximately 19% of them singletons. This record belongs to a study of T-cell memory formation after mild COVID-19. Whole-study results and caveats: Clones from the second wave (peaking day 37) had unconfirmed SARS-CoV-2 specificity.

The germline V gene has CDR1 MNHEY and CDR2 SVGEGT. This CDR3 comprises 16 residues. Germline trimming cut 6 bases from V and 1 base from J; bases unmatched to any gene: 11. The chain couples TRBV6-2 or TRBV6-3 to TRBJ1-1; 7 bases are a match to TRBD1. This TCR derives from a man aged 18 to 29 who had mild COVID-19 (a few samples of this study predate the infection). Cell type and time point are not known. Sample: PBMCs or a T cell subset sorted from them (not recorded which). The CDR3: CASSDSSDRPNTEAFF. Here the CDR3 DNA reads TGTGCCAGCAGCGACTCTTCGGACAGGCCGAACACTGAAGCTTTCTTT.